The rows below give T cell receptor beta chains drawn from one sample of a study of identical twins. Via MiXCR, TCRdb re-called the 5' RACE reads, giving one row per CDR3 protein. The sample consists of approximately 620,000 distinct CDR3 sequences, 8.6% of them appearing once. The sample also formed part of further work on yellow fever vaccine responses in identical twins.

Sequencing was carried out using PBMCs. These receptors originate from a woman aged 18 to 35 in good health. The CDR3 runs from the conserved cysteine through the conserved F or W. A D gene is named only where the DNA matches it firmly. Clone size is given for some rows only: seen once, a few or many times, or a class if the clone is expanded.

CDR3aa	CDR3nt	abundance	v_gene	j_gene	d_gene
CASSQNLGQTYEQYF	TGCGCCAGCAGCCAAAATCTAGGACAGACCTACGAGCAGTACTTC	few	TRBV4-3	TRBJ2-7	NA
CASSLKTGLGGNQPQHF	TGTGCCAGCAGTTTAAAAACTGGGCTGGGGGGCAATCAGCCCCAGCATTTT	few	TRBV12-3/TRBV12-4	TRBJ1-5	NA
CASTRTSGGSGTQYF	TGTGCCAGCACCAGAACTAGCGGGGGATCGGGTACGCAGTATTTT	many	TRBV12-3/TRBV12-4	TRBJ2-3	TRBD2
CASSIDREETQYF	TGTGCCAGCAGTATAGACAGGGAAGAGACCCAGTACTTC	NA	TRBV2	TRBJ2-5	TRBD1
CAWKGEKLFF	TGTGCCTGGAAAGGTGAAAAACTGTTTTTT	few	TRBV30	TRBJ1-4	NA
CSATGTSGRQDEQFF	TGCAGTGCTACAGGGACTAGCGGGAGACAAGATGAGCAGTTCTTC	few	TRBV20-1	TRBJ2-1	TRBD2
CAISDRGTGGDQPQHF	TGTGCCATCAGTGACCGAGGGACAGGAGGTGATCAGCCCCAGCATTTT	many	TRBV10-3	TRBJ1-5	TRBD1
CASSFGSGGEQYF	TGTGCCAGCAGTTTCGGCAGCGGGGGCGAGCAGTACTTC	NA	TRBV7-6	TRBJ2-7	TRBD2
CASSRPDTRTSYEQYF	TGTGCCAGCAGCCGTCCGGATACGCGGACCTCCTACGAGCAGTACTTC	many	TRBV5-8	TRBJ2-7	NA
CATSMDREETQYF	TGTGCCACCAGCATGGACAGGGAAGAGACCCAGTACTTC	many	TRBV15	TRBJ2-5	TRBD1
CASSAGSEQYF	TGTGCCAGCAGTGCTGGTTCCGAGCAGTACTTC	few	TRBV25-1	TRBJ2-7	NA
CASRGTDTAGYTF	TGTGCCAGCAGAGGGACGGATACGGCGGGCTACACCTTC	NA	TRBV27	TRBJ1-2	NA
CASSLVTSGGAKFF	TGCGCCAGCAGCTTGGTGACTAGCGGGGGGGCAAAGTTCTTC	many	TRBV5-1	TRBJ2-1	TRBD2
CSATRGNYEQYF	TGCAGTGCTACACGGGGCAACTACGAGCAGTACTTC	few	TRBV20-1	TRBJ2-7	NA
CASSPDRGGEKLFF	TGCGCCAGCAGCCCGGACAGGGGAGGCGAAAAACTGTTTTTT	many	TRBV5-1	TRBJ1-4	TRBD1
CASSPLVGASYNEQFF	TGTGCCAGCAGCCCACTAGTCGGGGCCTCCTACAATGAGCAGTTCTTC	many	TRBV7-8	TRBJ2-1	NA
CASSWGVAYGTEAFF	TGTGCCAGCAGCTGGGGGGTAGCGTATGGCACTGAAGCTTTCTTT	few	TRBV7-2	TRBJ1-1	NA
CASSPDRTDNSPLHF	TGCGCCAGCAGCCCGGACAGGACGGATAATTCACCCCTCCACTTT	NA	TRBV4-3	TRBJ1-6	TRBD1
CASSLMGNSGANVLTF	TGTGCCAGCAGCCTAATGGGGAACTCTGGGGCCAACGTCCTGACTTTC	NA	TRBV14	TRBJ2-6	NA
CAISALQVDSEQYF	TGTGCCATCAGTGCCTTACAGGTAGACTCCGAGCAGTACTTC	many	TRBV10-3	TRBJ2-7	NA
CASSETFYYTQYF	TGCGCCAGCAGCGAGACCTTCTATTATACGCAGTATTTT	many	TRBV5-1	TRBJ2-3	NA
CASSLEKGDTGELFF	TGCGCCAGCAGCTTGGAGAAGGGCGACACCGGGGAGCTGTTTTTT	few	TRBV5-1	TRBJ2-2	NA
CASSVTGGQTDTQYF	TGTGCCAGCAGCGTCACGGGGGGGCAAACAGATACGCAGTATTTT	NA	TRBV9	TRBJ2-3	TRBD2
CASSSAGDRASPLHF	TGTGCCAGCAGTTCCGCGGGGGACAGGGCGTCACCCCTCCACTTT	few	TRBV28	TRBJ1-6	TRBD1
CASSHMGDNSNQPQHF	TGCGCCAGCAGCCATATGGGGGATAATAGCAATCAGCCCCAGCATTTT	NA	TRBV4-1	TRBJ1-5	NA
CAISARERRGTDTQYF	TGTGCCATCAGTGCCAGGGAAAGGAGGGGCACAGATACGCAGTATTTT	NA	TRBV10-3	TRBJ2-3	NA
CASSESRDYQNEQFF	TGTGCCAGCAGCGAATCCAGGGACTACCAAAATGAGCAGTTCTTC	NA	TRBV6-1	TRBJ2-1	TRBD2
CASSHGWTSAAFF	TGTGCCAGCAGCCATGGATGGACTTCGGCGGCTTTCTTT	few	TRBV3-1	TRBJ1-1	NA
CASSTQGAGVVDNEQFF	TGCGCCAGCAGCACACAGGGAGCGGGGGTCGTCGACAATGAGCAGTTCTTC	few	TRBV5-1	TRBJ2-1	TRBD2
CASSQQLETSGADTQYF	TGTGCCAGCAGCCAACAATTAGAGACTAGCGGGGCAGATACGCAGTATTTT	few	TRBV3-1	TRBJ2-3	TRBD2
CASSSTGGTGQPQHF	TGTGCCAGCAGTTCGACAGGGGGCACCGGTCAGCCCCAGCATTTT	NA	TRBV7-8	TRBJ1-5	TRBD1